A single sample gave rise to the 27 T cell receptor beta chains below, sequenced in a study of blood T cell repertoires in COVID-19. Using immunoSEQ multiplex PCR, the repertoire was profiled, and TCRdb retains in-frame clones only, with some absent. The sample includes approximately 490,000 clones, around 85% seen only once; the top ten take approximately 8%. Sequencing was carried out using PBMCs or T cells enriched from blood (not recorded which). Source of these receptors: a woman aged 60-75 years who had recovered from COVID-19.

The chain recombines TRBV24-1 with TRBJ2-7, with 12 bases that match TRBD1. The CDR3 covers 15 residues. In germline, CDR1 is KGHDR, CDR2 SFDVKD. The V and J ends lost 9 bases and 6 bases, in that order; junction bases with no gene match: 11. CDR3 DNA: TGTGCCACCGGCCTCCGGGACAGGGGGCGGCGCGAGCAGTACGTC. Translating it yields CATGLRDRGRREQYV.

This chain joins TRBV9 and TRBJ2-3; 11 nucleotides match TRBD2. J lost 2 bases, V lost 4 bases, and 6 bases had no gene match. CDR3 length: 16 amino acids. CDR1 is SGDLS and CDR2 is YYNGEE in the germline V gene. Written as DNA, the CDR3 is TGTGCCAGCAGCTCCCGACTAGCGGGGACCACAGATACGCAGTATTTT. Its translation: CASSSRLAGTTDTQYF.

This clone was picked up a small number of times. Other DNA sequences of this sample code for an identical CDR3. V usage is TRBV5-6 and J usage is TRBJ1-2; 7 positions agree with TRBD1. CDR1 and CDR2 (germline): SGHDT, YYEEEE. The J segment lost 0 bases and the V segment lost 3 bases, leaving 2 bases of the junction unmatched. This CDR3 is 14 amino acids long. CDR3: CASSSGQTNYGYTF. DNA of the CDR3: TGTGCCAGCAGCTCGGGACAGACTAACTATGGCTACACCTTC.

CDR3 in DNA: TGTGCCAGCAGCCCGGGGGGCACTAGCACAGATACGCAGTATTTT. It is translated as CASSPGGTSTDTQYF. The V gene is TRBV7-2, the J gene TRBJ2-3; a possible D gene is TRBD2 (7 bases). Germline CDR1 is SGHTA and CDR2 is FQGNSA. The CDR3 has 15 residues. Trimming took off 5 bases at V and 0 bases at J, with 12 bases between the two ends. The variable domain in full, completed from reference TRBV7-2 and TRBJ2-3, reads GAGVSQSPSNKVTEKGKDVELRCDPISGHTALYWYRQSLGQGLEFLIYFQGNSAPDKSGLPSDRFSAERTGGSVSTLTIQRTQQEDSAVYLCASSPGGTSTDTQYFGPGTRLTVL.

V and J are TRBV5-1 and TRBJ2-1; no clear D gene. There are 15 residues in the CDR3. The germline CDR1 and CDR2 sequences are SGHRS and YFSETQ. The V end was cut by 2 bases, the J end by 0 bases, with 9 bases between. For the CDR3, the DNA is TGCGCCAGCAGCTTCTGGCGGAGCTCCTACAATGAGCAGTTCTTC. It translates to CASSFWRSSYNEQFF.

The V and J genes are TRBV7-7 and TRBJ2-1, with TRBD2 matching 8 bases. V was clipped by 5 bases and J by 3 bases; unmatched bases: 6. Germline V CDR1 and CDR2: SSHAT, FNYEAQ (reference sequence). The CDR3 contains 15 residues. In DNA form, the CDR3 reads TGTGCCAGCAGCCGGGAGCGGGGGCTCTACAATGAGCAGTTCTTC. Amino acid sequence: CASSRERGLYNEQFF.

This clone was counted a single time. The chain links TRBV7-2 to TRBJ2-1; D may be TRBD2 (5 bases). Germline V gives CDR1 SGHTA, CDR2 FQGNSA. Trimming pared 2 bases from V and 4 bases from J, leaving 12 bases between. The CDR3 covers 15 residues. CDR3 bases: TGTGCCAGCAGCTTATCTAGCCTGCAATACAATGAGCAGTTCTTC. It yields the protein CASSLSSLQYNEQFF.

This clone turned up a few times. The chain employs TRBV19 and TRBJ1-5; the match to TRBD1 covers 9 bases. Germline lookup yields CDR1 LNHDA and CDR2 SQIVND (reference sequence). Trimming took 4 bases from V and 0 from J; bases not matched to a gene: 4. CDR3 length: 16 amino acids. CDR3 DNA sequence: TGTGCCAGTAGTAGACGGACAGGGGATAGCAATCAGCCCCAGCATTTT. It codes for CASSRRTGDSNQPQHF. Full variable domain (remainder filled in from reference TRBV19 and TRBJ1-5): DGGITQSPKYLFRKEGQNVTLSCEQNLNHDAMYWYRQDPGQGLRLIYYSQIVNDFQKGDIAEGYSVSREKKESFPLTVTSAQKNPTAFYLCASSRRTGDSNQPQHFGDGTRLSIL.

The V call is TRBV5-1, the J call TRBJ2-7, with D perhaps matching TRBD1 (5 bases). CDR1 is SGHRS and CDR2 is YFSETQ in the germline V gene. Trimming took 2 bases from V and 5 from J, leaving 17 bases between them. The CDR3 consists of 15 residues. The CDR3 reads CASSLSGPPLDEQYF. The CDR3 bases are TGCGCCAGCAGCTTATCAGGGCCCCCCTTGGACGAGCAGTACTTC.

This chain joins TRBV6-5 and TRBJ1-5; unclear D gene. Germline CDR1 reads MNHEY; CDR2 reads SVGAGI. This CDR3 has 14 residues. Trimming removed 7 bases from V and 2 bases from J, with 12 bases in between. The CDR3 protein is CASIPGVGNQPQHF. The CDR3 DNA follows: TGTGCCAGCATTCCGGGTGTGGGCAATCAGCCCCAGCATTTT.

The V call is TRBV7-6, the J call TRBJ2-7; 11 nucleotides agree with TRBD2. CDR3 length: 16 amino acids. Unmatched junction bases numbered 6, after V lost 2 bases and J lost 3 bases. CDR1 is SGHVS, CDR2 FNYEAQ, per germline. DNA for the CDR3: TGTGCCAGCAGCTTATTAGCGGGGGGGCAGTTCTACGAGCAGTACTTC. Its translation is CASSLLAGGQFYEQYF.

V usage is TRBV7-6 and J usage is TRBJ2-5, with a weak D call TRBD1 (5 bases). Trimming pared 5 bases from V and 4 bases from J, leaving 20 bases between. From germline, CDR1 is SGHVS and CDR2 FNYEAQ. There are 16 residues in the CDR3. CDR3 sequence: CASSIFSAGARETQYF. The CDR3 nucleotides are TGTGCCAGCAGCATCTTTTCTGCTGGGGCGAGAGAGACCCAGTACTTC.

Note on this clone: Because the CDR3 is missing its conserved closing phenylalanine or tryptophan, this is likely a read error. The DNA is omitted, as the CDR3 cannot be located on it reliably, and the CDR3 follows TCRdb's listing. The chain employs TRBV6-6 and TRBJ1-2; the tabulated D call, TRBD1, remains unverified against the DNA. CDR1 is MNHNY and CDR2 is SVGAGI in the germline V gene (reference sequence). The CDR3 is 9 residues long, counting both termini. The CDR3 loop is CASTMDRWK.

Written as DNA, the CDR3 is TGTGCCAGCAGCCCCGCGGGGCAGAACACCGGGGAGCTGTTTTTT. It yields the protein CASSPAGQNTGELFF. This sequence joins TRBV9 and TRBJ2-2, with D tentatively TRBD2 (6 bases). The CDR3 sequence is 15 residues long. CDR1 and CDR2 from the germline V gene are SGDLS and YYNGEE. Trimming removed 4 bases at V and 1 base at J, with 11 bases between.

The V and J genes are TRBV13 and TRBJ1-2, with 9 nucleotides matching TRBD1. The germline V gene encodes CDR1 PRHDT and CDR2 FYEKMQ (reference sequence). This CDR3 spans 18 amino acids. Trimming cost V 7 bases and J 4 bases; bases outside gene matches: 19. The CDR3 bases are TGTGCCAGCACCAAAGGAGGCCTCTCCGGGACAGGGTCCTATGGCTACACCTTC. Translated: CASTKGGLSGTGSYGYTF.

The chain recombines TRBV2 with TRBJ1-2; D is ambiguous. The CDR3 runs to 11 residues. Trimming cost V 8 bases and J 2 bases, with 6 bases left between them. The germline CDR1 and CDR2 sequences are SNHLY and FYNNEI. CDR3 nucleotides: TGTGCCAGCCGCGGAAACTATGGCTACACCTTC. Its protein is CASRGNYGYTF.

Written as DNA, the CDR3 is TGTGCCAGCAGACCCCCCGACAGGGGGCCTTGGGATGAGCAGTTCTTC. It is translated as CASRPPDRGPWDEQFF. The chain uses TRBV7-9 and TRBJ2-1, with 10 bases identical to TRBD1. CDR1 is SEHNR, CDR2 FQNEAQ, per germline (reference sequence). CDR3 size: 16 residues. V was clipped by 6 bases and J by 8 bases; unmatched bases: 13. The full variable domain, with the rest looked up from reference TRBV7-9 and TRBJ2-1, is DTGVSQNPRHKITKRGQNVTFRCDPISEHNRLYWYRQTLGQGPEFLTYFQNEAQLEKSRLLSDRFSAERPKGSFSTLEIQRTEQGDSAMYLCASRPPDRGPWDEQFFGPGTRLTVL.

V gene TRBV5-4 combines with J gene TRBJ1-1, with D uncertain. There are 15 residues in the CDR3. Germline CDR1 reads SGHNT; CDR2 reads YYREEE (reference sequence). V lost 0 bases, J lost 3 bases, and 12 bases lay in between. The CDR3 nucleotides are TGTGCCAGCAGCTTGGGTCGGGGAGAACACACTGAAGCTTTCTTT. Its translation: CASSLGRGEHTEAFF.

To note about this clone: The same CDR3 also results from other DNA sequences found in this sample. This chain joins TRBV5-5 and TRBJ2-3; D may be TRBD2 (7 bases). The CDR3 sequence is 15 residues long. Trimming stripped 1 base from V and 0 bases from J, with 9 bases between. Germline CDR1 reads SGHKS; CDR2 reads YYEKEE (reference sequence). CDR3 in amino acids: CASSLRGGSTDTQYF. The CDR3 DNA reads as TGTGCCAGCAGCTTGAGGGGGGGAAGCACAGATACGCAGTATTTT.

The V call is TRBV5-1, the J call TRBJ2-1; TRBD1 matches 11 bases. The germline CDR1 and CDR2 sequences are SGHRS and YFSETQ. Trimming cost V 3 bases and J 5 bases; bases outside gene matches: 4. This CDR3 region has 15 residues. The CDR3 protein is CASSWTGGPNNEQFF. The CDR3 nucleotides are TGCGCCAGCAGCTGGACAGGGGGCCCTAACAATGAGCAGTTCTTC.

This clone was observed a handful of times. The chain combines TRBV9 with TRBJ2-7; TRBD2 matches at 8 bases. Trimming cost V 0 bases and J 0 bases; bases outside gene matches: 2. CDR3 size: 15 residues. CDR1 is SGDLS and CDR2 is YYNGEE in the germline V gene. CDR3 coding DNA: TGTGCCAGCAGCGTAGGACTAGCGCCCTCCTACGAGCAGTACTTC. This codes for CASSVGLAPSYEQYF.

The chain has TRBV6-5 and TRBJ1-5, with D possibly TRBD1 on 6 matching bases. The V gene's germline CDR1 is MNHEY and CDR2 SVGAGI. The length of the CDR3 is 13 residues. The V end lost 3 bases, the J end lost 7 bases, and 10 bases lay between the germline ends. CDR3: CASSYAGAQPQHF. In DNA, the CDR3 is TGTGCCAGCAGTTATGCAGGGGCACAGCCCCAGCATTTT.

The rearrangement joins TRBV27 to TRBJ2-7; 7 bases map to TRBD1. V lost 5 bases and J lost 3; bases outside the gene matches: 10. Germline CDR1 reads MNHEY; CDR2 reads SMNVEV (reference sequence). CDR3 length: 15 residues. In DNA form, the CDR3 reads TGTGCCAGCAGTATCCGACAGGGCAAGGGCTACGAGCAGTACGTC. Encoded protein: CASSIRQGKGYEQYV.

A single count supports this clone. The chain links TRBV5-1 to TRBJ1-4; D uncertain. The length of the CDR3 is 14 residues. Trimming removed 0 bases at V and 5 bases at J, with 8 bases between. The germline CDR1 and CDR2 sequences are SGHRS and YFSETQ. The CDR3 loop is CASSLGKLNEKLFF. The CDR3 DNA reads as TGCGCCAGCAGCTTGGGAAAGCTGAATGAAAAACTGTTTTTT.

The chain is built from TRBV24-1 and TRBJ2-1, with 8 bases that match TRBD1. CDR1 is KGHDR, CDR2 SFDVKD, per germline. The CDR3 contains 17 residues. Trimming at V came to 4 bases and at J to 4 bases, leaving 11 bases not matched to a gene. CDR3: CATSDSTGTGFYNEQFF. CDR3 DNA: TGTGCCACCAGTGACTCTACCGGGACAGGCTTTTACAATGAGCAGTTCTTC.

This chain links TRBV5-6 with TRBJ2-7; TRBD1 is a possible D gene (5 bases). V was shortened by 4 bases and J by 4 bases, with 12 bases between the two germline ends. Germline-derived CDR1 and CDR2 are SGHDT and YYEEEE. The CDR3 has 13 amino acids. The CDR3 sequence: CASSPDTDYEQYF. The CDR3 DNA is TGTGCCAGCAGCCCGGACACCGATTACGAGCAGTACTTC.

The V call is TRBV10-3, the J call TRBJ1-6, with 10 positions matching TRBD1. Germline V gene data show CDR1 as ENHRY and CDR2 as SYGVKD. With V trimmed by 10 bases and J by 7 bases, 4 bases remained unmatched. This CDR3 is built from 13 residues. CDR3 residues: CATTDRGNSPLHF. CDR3 DNA sequence: TGTGCCACTACGGACAGGGGGAATTCACCCCTCCACTTT.